This TCR beta chain emerged from a study of blood T cell repertoires in COVID-19. On the study more broadly: COVID-19 samples, acute and convalescent, were from the United States, Italy and Spain. PBMCs, B-cell-depleted T cells, or T cells were the source of the cDNA or gDNA that made up the material.

Per the original methods: Nucleated cell counts were estimated from reference gene primer amplification. Profiling relied on immunoSEQ multiplex PCR, and the TCRdb table lists in-frame clones only, not all of them. V and J calls plus clone size are reproduced from that table; the DNA served to infer D and trimming. This table has 110,000 or so clones, less than 90% appearing once. Looked up from germline, CDR1 is SGHAT and CDR2 is FQNNGV. This CDR3 is 15 amino acids long. Deletions cut 1 base from V and 3 bases from J, with 12 bases between. There are a few counts of this clone. The clonotype was recovered from a man aged 70-80 years who had recovered from COVID-19. Input material: peripheral blood. The chain combines TRBV11-2 with TRBJ1-1; weak D call: TRBD1 (6 bases). CDR3 loop: CASSLVAGAYTEAFF. CDR3 in DNA: TGTGCCAGCAGCTTAGTGGCGGGGGCCTACACTGAAGCTTTCTTT.